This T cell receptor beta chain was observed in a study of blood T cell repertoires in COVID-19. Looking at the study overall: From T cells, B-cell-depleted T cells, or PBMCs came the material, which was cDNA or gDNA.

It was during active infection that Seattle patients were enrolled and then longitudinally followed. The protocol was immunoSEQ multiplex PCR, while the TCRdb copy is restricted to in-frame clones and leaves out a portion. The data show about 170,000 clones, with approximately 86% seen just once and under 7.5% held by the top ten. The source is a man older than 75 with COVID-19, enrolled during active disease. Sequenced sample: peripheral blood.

The chain's CDR3 is CASSRDRGYGYTF. The CDR3 DNA is TGTGCCAGCAGCCGCGACAGGGGATATGGCTACACCTTC. This chain connects TRBV7-2 to TRBJ1-2; 8 bases line up with TRBD1. CDR1 is SGHTA, CDR2 FQGNSA, per germline. CDR3 length: 13 amino acids. V lost 5 bases, J lost 5 bases, and 4 bases stayed unmatched.